The sequence of this T cell receptor beta chain was determined in a study of T cell repertoires in cytomegalovirus infection. CDR1 is MDHEN, CDR2 SYDVKM, per germline. The CDR3 length is 14 residues. Trimming took 10 bases from V and 7 from J; bases not matched to a gene: 12. TCRdb re-analysed the reads in MiXCR, keeping a single row per CDR3 protein. The data show hundreds of thousands of distinct CDR3 sequences, with 8% to 10% seen just once and about 2.3% held by the top ten. To note about this clonotype: Its specificity is not known.

Overall study findings and caveats: Dominating the ex vivo response were HLA-C-restricted CMV-specific TCR beta clonotypes.

Sequencing used PBMCs. This chain connects TRBV28 to TRBJ1-2, with 10 bases aligning to TRBD1. This TCR came from a human donor in good health (CMV status not recorded). Some clones in this sample may be carry-over from other donors' samples. CDR3 residues: CATPSGTGDRGYTF. CDR3 coding DNA: TGTGCCACCCCGTCCGGGACAGGGGATCGTGGCTACACCTTC.